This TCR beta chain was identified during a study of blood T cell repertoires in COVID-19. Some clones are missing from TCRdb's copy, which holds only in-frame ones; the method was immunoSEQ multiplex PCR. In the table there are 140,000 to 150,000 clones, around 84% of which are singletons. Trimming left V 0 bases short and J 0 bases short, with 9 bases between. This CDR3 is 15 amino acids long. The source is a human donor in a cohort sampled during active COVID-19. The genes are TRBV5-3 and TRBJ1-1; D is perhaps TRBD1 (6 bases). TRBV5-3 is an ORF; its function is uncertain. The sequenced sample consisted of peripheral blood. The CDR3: CARSLGGQMNTEAFF. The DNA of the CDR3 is TGTGCCAGAAGCTTGGGGGGACAAATGAACACTGAAGCTTTCTTT.